These 17 T cell receptor beta chains were sequenced from one sample in a study of tissue T cells after allogeneic stem cell transplantation. Sample time point: mouse harvest day 7 after allogeneic transplant. Mouse grafts combined 10^7 T-cell-depleted bone marrow cells with 10^6 splenic CD5+ T cells. TCRdb's table, derived via immunoSEQ multiplex PCR, lists solely in-frame clones and lacks some. The sample includes roughly 6,600 clones, around 50% of them seen just once. The sample was lymph node tissue. Receptors were obtained from a female BALB/c mouse given C57BL/6 T cells with graft-versus-host disease after an allogeneic hematopoietic cell transplant.

By share, this clone counts as medium-sized (0.01 to 0.1%). Gene and germline names: mouse. The sequence runs out 1 residue before the end of the CDR3; the remainder is reconstructed from the germline J gene. The rearrangement links TRBV16 to TRBJ2-3, with D perhaps TRBD1 (7 bases). Trimming shortened V by 0 bases and J by 0 bases, and 13 bases separated the two germline ends. CDR3 size: 17 residues. Germline V lookup: CDR1 SGHSA, CDR2 FRNQAP. CDR3 in amino acids: CASSLDSRGPSAETLYF. The CDR3 bases that were read are TGTGCAAGCAGCTTAGATAGTAGGGGGCCTAGTGCAGAAACGCTGTAT.

In regard to this clone: Here the gene names and germline are mouse. The sequenced fragment ends 1 residue before the CDR3 boundary, so the rest is inferred from the germline J gene. V is TRBV16 and J is TRBJ2-3; possible D gene TRBD1, 6 bases. CDR1 is SGHSA and CDR2 is FRNQAP in the germline V gene. V lost 5 bases and J lost 0, with 9 bases in between. CDR3 size: 14 residues. CDR3: CASSVQGSAETLYF. The DNA read from the CDR3 is TGTGCAAGCAGCGTACAGGGTAGTGCAGAAACGCTGTAT.

Regarding this clone: Mouse germline and gene names are used. The CDR3 is cut off 1 residue early in the read; its end comes from the germline J gene. Other nucleotide sequences in the sample specify the same CDR3. The J gene is TRBJ2-3, the V gene TRBV16; D remains ambiguous. This CDR3 has 14 residues. V was clipped by 1 base and J by 0 bases, with 5 bases between them. Germline-derived CDR1 and CDR2 are SGHSA and FRNQAP. The sequenced part of the CDR3 DNA is TGTGCAAGCAGCTTAGGGGGTAGTGCAGAAACGCTGTAT. Its translation: CASSLGGSAETLY. The full CDR3 sequence reads CASSLGGSAETLYF.

By sample fraction, this clone is large. Gene names and germline refer to mouse. The read stops 1 residue short of the end of the CDR3; the missing end is completed from the germline J gene. The chain employs TRBV13-3 and TRBJ2-7; TRBD1 matches at 7 bases. Germline assignment: CDR1 NNHDY and CDR2 SYVADS. With 5 bases clipped from V and 6 bases from J, the junction kept 5 bases outside the gene matches. The CDR3 spans 12 residues. CDR3 region: CASSLRGTEQYF. The sequenced CDR3 bases are TGTGCCAGCAGCCTCAGGGGGACTGAACAGTAC.

This clone is categorized as large (0.1 to 1%). Gene names denote mouse genes. The read gets to within 1 residue of the CDR3 end, and the germline J gene fills in the rest. This chain uses TRBV12-1 with TRBJ2-7; TRBD1 might be the D (6 bases). Germline values: CDR1 SGHSN, CDR2 HYEKVE. CDR3 size: 13 residues. Trimming left V 0 bases short and J 4 bases short, with 9 bases between. The CDR3 sequence: CASSLAQGYEQYF. CDR3 DNA (partial): TGTGCCAGCTCTCTCGCGCAGGGGTATGAACAGTAC. The variable domain in full, with the rest retrieved from reference TRBV12-1 and TRBJ2-7, is DSGVVQSPRHIIKEKGGRSVLTCIPISGHSNVVWYQQTLGKELKFLIQHYEKVERDKGFLPSRFSVQQFDDYHSEMNMSALELEDSAMYFCASSLAQGYEQYFGPGTRLTVL.

Details on this clone: Each gene name is a mouse one. From the germline J gene comes the end of the CDR3, since the read stops 1 residue before it. The rearrangement uses TRBV26 and TRBJ1-2, with no clear D. V dropped 4 bases and J dropped 0 bases, with 6 bases sitting between them. Per germline, CDR1 KGHPV and CDR2 FQNQEV (reference sequence). This CDR3 comprises 13 residues. The covered CDR3 bases are TGTGCCAGCAGTCGGCAATCAAACTCCGACTACACC. Translated: CASSRQSNSDYT. The CDR3 reads in full as CASSRQSNSDYTF.

Regarding this clone: Any gene name here is a mouse gene name. Read data end 1 residue before the CDR3 end; the end is taken from the germline J gene. The rearrangement joins TRBV1 to TRBJ2-1; 10 bases agree with TRBD1. V was pared by 2 bases and J by 7 bases, with 5 bases of the junction left unmatched. The CDR3 contains 15 residues. CDR1 NSQYPW and CDR2 LRSPGD come from the germline V gene (reference sequence). Here the CDR3 reads CTCSARDRGGAEQFF. The CDR3 bases that were read are TGCACCTGCAGTGCACGGGACAGGGGAGGGGCTGAGCAGTTC.

This clone was found a few times. Gene names follow the mouse nomenclature. Partial CDR3 DNA: TGCTCCAGCAGTCCGCAGGCAAACTATGCTGAGCAGTTC. It is translated as CSSSPQANYAEQF. The CDR3 as a whole reads CSSSPQANYAEQFF. The V and J genes are TRBV23 and TRBJ2-1; the D call TRBD1 from the table was never checked on the DNA. From the germline J gene comes the end of the CDR3, since the read stops 1 residue before it. In germline, CDR1 is KGHTA, CDR2 FQNQQP. The CDR3 runs to 14 residues. The variable domain in full, completed from reference TRBV23 and TRBJ2-1, reads DAAVTQKPRYLIKMKGQEAEMKCIPEKGHTAVFWYQQKQSKELKFLIYFQNQQPLDQIDMVKERFSAVCPSSSLCSLGIRTCEAEDSALYLCSSSPQANYAEQFFGPGTRLTVL.

In regard to this clone: Gene names and germline refer to mouse. Read sequence stops 1 residue before the CDR3 end, and the germline J gene provides the missing end. The chain combines TRBV26 with TRBJ1-3, with TRBD1 matching over 7 bases. Per germline, CDR1 KGHPV and CDR2 FQNQEV (reference sequence). This CDR3 comprises 17 residues. V was pared by 1 base and J by 0 bases, with 6 bases of the junction left unmatched. Partial CDR3 DNA: TGTGCCAGCAGTCTGTACAGGGGCGTTAATTCTGGAAATACGCTCTAT. Amino acid sequence: CASSLYRGVNSGNTLY. In full, the CDR3 reads CASSLYRGVNSGNTLYF. Full variable domain (missing parts from reference TRBV26 and TRBJ1-3): NSKVIQTPRYLVKGQGQKAKMRCIPEKGHPVVFWYQQNKNNEFKFLINFQNQEVLQQIDMTEKRFSAECPSNSPCSLEIQSSEAGDSALYLCASSLYRGVNSGNTLYFGEGSRLIVV.

With regard to this clone: Here the gene names and germline are mouse. From the germline J gene comes the end of the CDR3, since the read stops 1 residue before it. The chain is built from TRBV13-2 and TRBJ2-4; D is ambiguous. Trimming pared 2 bases from V and 0 bases from J, leaving 4 bases between. Germline V lookup: CDR1 NNHNN, CDR2 SYGAGS (reference sequence). The CDR3 contains 13 residues. The covered CDR3 bases are TGTGCCAGCGGTGACAGGAGTCAAAACACCTTGTAC. This codes for CASGDRSQNTLY. The full CDR3 is CASGDRSQNTLYF.

This clone has only a few counts. The listed genes are named as in mouse. The sequenced fragment ends 1 residue before the CDR3 boundary, so the rest is inferred from the germline J gene. The V gene is TRBV26, the J gene TRBJ1-1, with a tentative D call TRBD1 (6 bases). The CDR3 covers 11 residues. The germline gives CDR1 KGHPV, CDR2 FQNQEV (reference sequence). V was shortened by 4 bases and J by 6 bases, with 6 bases between the two germline ends. CDR3 residues: CASSRGPEVFF. The sequenced part of the CDR3 DNA is TGTGCCAGCAGTCGGGGGCCAGAAGTCTTC.

A word on this clone: Any gene name here is a mouse gene name. The CDR3 region is CASTRTGVNTEVFF. The covered CDR3 bases are TGTGCCAGCACCCGGACAGGGGTAAACACAGAAGTCTTC. V usage is TRBV19 and J usage is TRBJ1-1; 9 positions agree with TRBD1. Read sequence stops 1 residue before the CDR3 end, and the germline J gene provides the missing end. Germline V gene lookup returns CDR1 FNHDT and CDR2 SITEND (reference sequence). CDR3 length: 14 amino acids. With V trimmed by 6 bases and J by 1 base, 4 bases remained unmatched.

As concerns this clone: Mouse gene names apply. The CDR3 end lies 1 residue beyond the end of the read and is filled in from the germline J gene. V usage is TRBV26 and J usage is TRBJ2-4, with TRBD2 identical over 9 bases. The ends lost 2 bases at V and 1 base at J; junction bases unmatched: 1. This CDR3 is 15 amino acids long. The germline CDR1 and CDR2 sequences are KGHPV and FQNQEV (reference sequence). CDR3 region: CASSLTGGRQNTLYF. The DNA read from the CDR3 is TGTGCCAGCAGTCTGACTGGGGGGCGTCAAAACACCTTGTAC.

This clone was counted a few times. Genes and germline come from the mouse. The CDR3 end is not reached by the read, which stops 1 residue before it; the germline J gene fills it in. The chain is built from TRBV12-2 and TRBJ2-7; D unresolved. V was cut by 0 bases and J by 7 bases, with 3 bases left in between. This CDR3 contains 10 residues. Germline-derived CDR1 and CDR2 are SGHLS and HYDKME. The CDR3 sequence is CASSLEEQYF. The covered CDR3 bases are TGTGCCAGCTCTCTCGAGGAACAGTAC.

In this sample, this clone turned up a few times. Gene names are the mouse ones. The observed sequence ends 1 residue before the CDR3 terminus, with the missing tail filled in from the germline J gene. The rearrangement links TRBV26 to TRBJ2-4; the match to TRBD1 covers 8 bases. Germline loops: CDR1 KGHPV, CDR2 FQNQEV (reference sequence). CDR3 size: 14 residues. Trimming cost V 6 bases and J 0 bases; bases outside gene matches: 2. CDR3 loop: CASRGDRSQNTLYF. The part of the CDR3 DNA that was read is TGTGCCAGCAGGGGGGACAGGAGTCAAAACACCTTGTAC. Using reference TRBV26 and TRBJ2-4 for the parts outside the CDR3, the full variable domain is NSKVIQTPRYLVKGQGQKAKMRCIPEKGHPVVFWYQQNKNNEFKFLINFQNQEVLQQIDMTEKRFSAECPSNSPCSLEIQSSEAGDSALYLCASRGDRSQNTLYFGAGTRLSVL.

To note about this clone: These gene names are mouse names. Read data end 1 residue before the CDR3 end; the end is taken from the germline J gene. V gene TRBV5 combines with J gene TRBJ2-7, with 8 bases matching TRBD2. Germline V gene sequence: CDR1 LGHNA, CDR2 YNLKQL (reference sequence). Trimming took 0 bases from V and 4 from J; bases not matched to a gene: 2. CDR3 length: 14 residues. The covered CDR3 bases are TGTGCCAGCAGCCAAGAGTCTGGGGGGTATGAACAGTAC. Translation: CASSQESGGYEQY. The full CDR3 is CASSQESGGYEQYF.

In the case of this clone: The listed genes are named as in mouse. The CDR3 goes on 1 residue after the read ends, and that part is filled in from the germline J gene. This sequence joins TRBV1 and TRBJ2-7; D is possibly TRBD1 or TRBD2 (5 bases each). This CDR3 is built from 15 residues. V lost 0 bases and J 0 bases, leaving 9 bases between the germline ends. The germline V gene has CDR1 NSQYPW and CDR2 LRSPGD (reference sequence). CDR3 bases read: TGCACCTGCAGTGCAGAAAGGGGCAGCTCCTATGAACAGTAC. It translates to CTCSAERGSSYEQY. The CDR3, in full, reads CTCSAERGSSYEQYF.